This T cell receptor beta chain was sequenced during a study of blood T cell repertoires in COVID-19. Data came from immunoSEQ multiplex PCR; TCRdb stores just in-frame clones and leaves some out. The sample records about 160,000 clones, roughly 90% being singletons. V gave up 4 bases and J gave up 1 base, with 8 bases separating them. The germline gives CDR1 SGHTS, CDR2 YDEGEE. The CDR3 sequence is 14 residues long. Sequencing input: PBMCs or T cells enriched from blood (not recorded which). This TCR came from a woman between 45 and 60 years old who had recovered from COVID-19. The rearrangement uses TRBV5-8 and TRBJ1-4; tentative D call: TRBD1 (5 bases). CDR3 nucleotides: TGTGCCAGCAGCGCCAGGGTAACTAATGAAAAACTGTTTTTT. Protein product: CASSARVTNEKLFF.